This T cell receptor (beta chain) is drawn from a study of OX40 agonist ivuxolimab in advanced cancers. Overall study: Three patients had partial responses: one hepatocellular carcinoma, two cutaneous melanoma.

Worth noting for this clone: The antigen is unknown.

The CDR3 runs to 13 residues. The V gene's germline CDR1 is SGDLS and CDR2 YYNGEE. The V and J ends lost 0 bases and 4 bases respectively, with 5 bases between them. Exclusion of a patient followed from autoimmune disease history or systemic immunosuppression. Sequencing was performed with immunoSEQ multiplex PCR; in TCRdb, only in-frame clones are kept and a portion is missing. The sample consists of about 51,000 clones, roughly 84% of them appearing once. Points from the study as a whole: Clonal expansion by week 6 occurred in CD4+ and CD8+ blood T cells (at 0.1 to 3.0 mg/kg). Fewer expanded clones were found on average in CD4+ than in CD8+ T cells.

This clonotype originated in an adult with an advanced solid tumor such as melanoma, head and neck, liver or kidney cancer. This specimen consisted of CD4+ or CD8+ T cells sorted from blood, obtained in a trial of the OX40 agonist ivuxolimab. The chain uses TRBV9 and TRBJ1-3, with D hard to call. The CDR3 sequence: CASSVDIGNTIYF. In DNA, the CDR3 is TGTGCCAGCAGCGTAGATATAGGAAACACCATATATTTT.